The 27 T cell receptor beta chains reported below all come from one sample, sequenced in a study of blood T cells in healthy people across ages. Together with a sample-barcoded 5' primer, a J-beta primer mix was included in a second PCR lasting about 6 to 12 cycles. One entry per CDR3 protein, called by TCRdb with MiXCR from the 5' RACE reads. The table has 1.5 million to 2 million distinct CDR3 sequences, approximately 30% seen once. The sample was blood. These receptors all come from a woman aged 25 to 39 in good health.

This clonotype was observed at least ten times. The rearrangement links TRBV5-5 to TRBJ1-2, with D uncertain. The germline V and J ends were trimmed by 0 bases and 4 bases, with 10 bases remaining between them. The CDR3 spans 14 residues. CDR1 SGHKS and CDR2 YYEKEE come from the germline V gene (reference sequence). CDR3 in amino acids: CASSLAGEAYGYTF. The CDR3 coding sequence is TGTGCCAGCAGCTTGGCCGGGGAGGCCTATGGCTACACCTTC. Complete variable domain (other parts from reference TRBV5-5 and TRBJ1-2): DAGVTQSPTHLIKTRGQQVTLRCSPISGHKSVSWYQQVLGQGPQFIFQYYEKEERGRGNFPDRFSARQFPNYSSELNVNALLLGDSALYLCASSLAGEAYGYTFGSGTRLTVV.

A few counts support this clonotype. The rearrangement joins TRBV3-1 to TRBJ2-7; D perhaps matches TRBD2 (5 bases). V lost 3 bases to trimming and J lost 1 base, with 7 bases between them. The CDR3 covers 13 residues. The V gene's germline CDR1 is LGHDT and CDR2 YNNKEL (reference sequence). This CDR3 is CASSQRDSYEQYF. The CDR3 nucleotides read TGTGCCAGCAGCCAGAGGGATTCCTACGAGCAGTACTTC.

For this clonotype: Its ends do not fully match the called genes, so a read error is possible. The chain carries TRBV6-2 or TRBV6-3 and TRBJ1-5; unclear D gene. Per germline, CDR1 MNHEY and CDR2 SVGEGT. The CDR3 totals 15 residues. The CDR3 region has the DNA TGTGTCAGCAGTTACGCTCCCGGGAACAGCCAGCCCCAGCATTTT. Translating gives CVSSYAPGNSQPQHF.

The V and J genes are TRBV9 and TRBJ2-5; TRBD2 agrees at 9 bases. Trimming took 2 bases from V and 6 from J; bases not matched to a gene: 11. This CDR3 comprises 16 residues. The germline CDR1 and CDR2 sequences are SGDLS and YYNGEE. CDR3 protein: CASSVGPGTSSQTQYF. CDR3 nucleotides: TGTGCCAGCAGCGTTGGGCCGGGGACTAGCTCCCAGACCCAGTACTTC.

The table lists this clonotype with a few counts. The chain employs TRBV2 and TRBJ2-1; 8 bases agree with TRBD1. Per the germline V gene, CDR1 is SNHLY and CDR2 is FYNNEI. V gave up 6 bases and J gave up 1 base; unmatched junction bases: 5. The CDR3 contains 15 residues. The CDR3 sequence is CASSLDRESYNEQFF. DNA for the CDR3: TGTGCCAGCAGCCTGGACAGGGAGTCCTACAATGAGCAGTTCTTC.

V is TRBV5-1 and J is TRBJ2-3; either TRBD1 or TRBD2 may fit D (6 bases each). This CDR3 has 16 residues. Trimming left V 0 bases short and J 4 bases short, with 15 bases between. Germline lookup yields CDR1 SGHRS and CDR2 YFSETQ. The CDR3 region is CASSLEGGPTPDTQYF. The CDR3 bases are TGCGCCAGCAGCTTGGAAGGGGGGCCGACCCCAGATACGCAGTATTTT.

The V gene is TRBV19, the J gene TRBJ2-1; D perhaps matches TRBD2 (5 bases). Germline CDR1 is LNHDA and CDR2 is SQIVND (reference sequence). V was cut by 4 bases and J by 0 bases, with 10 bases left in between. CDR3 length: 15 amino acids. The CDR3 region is CASSKLGSSYNEQFF. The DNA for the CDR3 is TGTGCCAGTAGTAAACTAGGGAGCTCCTACAATGAGCAGTTCTTC.

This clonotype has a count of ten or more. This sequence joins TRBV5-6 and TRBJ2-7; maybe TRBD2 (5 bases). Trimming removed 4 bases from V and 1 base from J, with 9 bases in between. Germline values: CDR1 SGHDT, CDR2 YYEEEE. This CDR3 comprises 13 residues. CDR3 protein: CASSRGWSYEQYF. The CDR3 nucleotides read TGTGCCAGCAGCCGCGGGTGGTCCTACGAGCAGTACTTC. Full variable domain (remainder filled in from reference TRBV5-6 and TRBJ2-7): DAGVTQSPTHLIKTRGQQVTLRCSPKSGHDTVSWYQQALGQGPQFIFQYYEEEERQRGNFPDRFSGHQFPNYSSELNVNALLLGDSALYLCASSRGWSYEQYFGPGTRLTVT.

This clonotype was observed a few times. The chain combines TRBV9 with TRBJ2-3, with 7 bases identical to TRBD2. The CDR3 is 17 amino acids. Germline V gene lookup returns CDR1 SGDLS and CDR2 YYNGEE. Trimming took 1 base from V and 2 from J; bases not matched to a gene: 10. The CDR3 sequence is CASSVFSGGISTDTQYF. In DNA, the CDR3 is TGTGCCAGCAGCGTATTTTCGGGGGGAATCTCCACAGATACGCAGTATTTT.

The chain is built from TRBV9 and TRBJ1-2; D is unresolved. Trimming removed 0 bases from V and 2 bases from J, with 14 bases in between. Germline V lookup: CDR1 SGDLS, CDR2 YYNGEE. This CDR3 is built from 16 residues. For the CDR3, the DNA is TGTGCCAGCAGCGTAGGAGTAGGAGGGCAGAACTATGGCTACACCTTC. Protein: CASSVGVGGQNYGYTF.

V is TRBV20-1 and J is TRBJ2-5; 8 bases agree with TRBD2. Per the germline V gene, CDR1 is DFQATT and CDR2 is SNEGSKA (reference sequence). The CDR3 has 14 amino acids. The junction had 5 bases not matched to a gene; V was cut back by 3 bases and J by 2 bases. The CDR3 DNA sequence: TGCAGTGCTAGCTTAGCGGGACGACAAGAGACCCAGTACTTC. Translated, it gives CSASLAGRQETQYF.

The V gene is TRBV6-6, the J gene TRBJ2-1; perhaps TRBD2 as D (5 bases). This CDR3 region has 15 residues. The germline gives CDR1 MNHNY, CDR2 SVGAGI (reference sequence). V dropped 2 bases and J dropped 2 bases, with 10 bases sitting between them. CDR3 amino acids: CASSYPDGAYNEQFF. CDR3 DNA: TGTGCCAGCAGTTACCCAGACGGGGCCTACAATGAGCAGTTCTTC.

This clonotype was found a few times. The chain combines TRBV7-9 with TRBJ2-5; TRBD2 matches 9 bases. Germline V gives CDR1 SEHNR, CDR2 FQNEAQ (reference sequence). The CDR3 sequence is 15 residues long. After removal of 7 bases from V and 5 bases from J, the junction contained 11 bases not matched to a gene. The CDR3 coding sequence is TGTGCCAGCATCAATACCCCTAGCGGGGTTGAGACCCAGTACTTC. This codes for CASINTPSGVETQYF.

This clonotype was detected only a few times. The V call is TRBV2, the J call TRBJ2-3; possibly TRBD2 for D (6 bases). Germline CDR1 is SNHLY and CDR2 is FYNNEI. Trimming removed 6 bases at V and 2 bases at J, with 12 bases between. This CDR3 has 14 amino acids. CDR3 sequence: CASRWDSSTDTQYF. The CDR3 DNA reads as TGTGCCAGCAGGTGGGACTCCTCCACAGATACGCAGTATTTT.

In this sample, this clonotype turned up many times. The DNA of the CDR3 is TGTGCCAGCAGCCGTCCCGGGTACCAAGAGACCCAGTACTTC. Amino acids: CASSRPGYQETQYF. The V and J genes are TRBV7-2 and TRBJ2-5; no definite D call. Per germline, CDR1 SGHTA and CDR2 FQGNSA. Trimming left V 5 bases short and J 0 bases short, with 10 bases between. This CDR3 contains 14 residues. The full variable domain, rest sourced from reference TRBV7-2 and TRBJ2-5, is GAGVSQSPSNKVTEKGKDVELRCDPISGHTALYWYRQSLGQGLEFLIYFQGNSAPDKSGLPSDRFSAERTGGSVSTLTIQRTQQEDSAVYLCASSRPGYQETQYFGPGTRLLVL.

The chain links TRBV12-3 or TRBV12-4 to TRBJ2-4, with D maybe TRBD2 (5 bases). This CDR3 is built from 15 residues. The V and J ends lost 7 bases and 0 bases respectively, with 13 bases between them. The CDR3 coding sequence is TGTGCCAGCACCTCGGACTCCCTAGCCAAAAACATTCAGTACTTC. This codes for CASTSDSLAKNIQYF.

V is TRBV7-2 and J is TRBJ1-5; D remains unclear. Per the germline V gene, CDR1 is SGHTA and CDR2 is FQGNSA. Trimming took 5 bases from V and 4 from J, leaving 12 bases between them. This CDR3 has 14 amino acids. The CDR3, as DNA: TGTGCCAGCAGCACACGGACGGAAAATCAGCCCCAGCATTTT. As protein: CASSTRTENQPQHF.

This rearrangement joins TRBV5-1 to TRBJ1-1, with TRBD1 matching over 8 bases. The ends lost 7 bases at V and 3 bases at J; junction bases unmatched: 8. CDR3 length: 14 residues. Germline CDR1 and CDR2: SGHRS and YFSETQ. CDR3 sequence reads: CASGREQGDTEAFF. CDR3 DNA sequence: TGCGCCAGCGGCCGAGAACAGGGGGACACTGAAGCTTTCTTT. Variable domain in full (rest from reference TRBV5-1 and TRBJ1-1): KAGVTQTPRYLIKTRGQQVTLSCSPISGHRSVSWYQQTPGQGLQFLFEYFSETQRNKGNFPGRFSGRQFSNSRSEMNVSTLELGDSALYLCASGREQGDTEAFFGQGTRLTVV.

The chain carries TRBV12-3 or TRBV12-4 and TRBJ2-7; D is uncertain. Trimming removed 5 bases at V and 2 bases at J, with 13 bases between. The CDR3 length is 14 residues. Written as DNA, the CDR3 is TGTGCCAGCAGTCCCGACTCCTTCCCCTACGAGCAGTACTTC. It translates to CASSPDSFPYEQYF.

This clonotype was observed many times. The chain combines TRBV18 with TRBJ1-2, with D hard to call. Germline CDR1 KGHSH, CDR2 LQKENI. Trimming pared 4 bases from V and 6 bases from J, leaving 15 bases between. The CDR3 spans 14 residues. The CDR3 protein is CASSLNGEMDGYTF. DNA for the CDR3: TGTGCCAGCTCACTCAACGGGGAGATGGATGGCTACACCTTC.

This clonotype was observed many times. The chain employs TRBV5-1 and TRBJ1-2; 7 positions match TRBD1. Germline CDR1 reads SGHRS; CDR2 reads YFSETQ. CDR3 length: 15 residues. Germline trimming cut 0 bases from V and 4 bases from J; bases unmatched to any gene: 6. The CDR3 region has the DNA TGCGCCAGCAGCTTGGAGGGCAGGGGGACCTATGGCTACACCTTC. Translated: CASSLEGRGTYGYTF.

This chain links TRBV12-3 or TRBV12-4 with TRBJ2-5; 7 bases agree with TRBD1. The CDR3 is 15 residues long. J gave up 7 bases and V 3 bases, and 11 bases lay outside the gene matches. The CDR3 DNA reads TGTGCCAGCAGTTTTACGGCAGGGGGTATTGGGACCCAGTACTTC. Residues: CASSFTAGGIGTQYF.

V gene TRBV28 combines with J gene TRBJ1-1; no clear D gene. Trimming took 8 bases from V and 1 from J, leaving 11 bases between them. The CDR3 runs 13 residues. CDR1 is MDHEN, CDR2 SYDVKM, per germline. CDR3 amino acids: CASHLTKNTEAFF. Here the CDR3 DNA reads TGTGCCAGCCACCTGACTAAGAACACTGAAGCTTTCTTT.

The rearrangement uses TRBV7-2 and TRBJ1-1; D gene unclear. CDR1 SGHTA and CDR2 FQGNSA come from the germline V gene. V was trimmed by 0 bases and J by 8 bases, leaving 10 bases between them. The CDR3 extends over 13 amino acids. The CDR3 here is CASSLATLSEAFF. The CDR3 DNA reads TGTGCCAGCAGCTTAGCAACCCTCTCGGAAGCTTTCTTT.

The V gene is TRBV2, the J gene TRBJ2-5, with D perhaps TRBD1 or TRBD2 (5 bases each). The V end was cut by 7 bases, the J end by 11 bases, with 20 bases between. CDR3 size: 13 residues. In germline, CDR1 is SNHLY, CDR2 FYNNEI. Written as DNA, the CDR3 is TGTGCCAGCAACGGGGCTCTGCGTCATGAGCAGTACTTC. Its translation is CASNGALRHEQYF.

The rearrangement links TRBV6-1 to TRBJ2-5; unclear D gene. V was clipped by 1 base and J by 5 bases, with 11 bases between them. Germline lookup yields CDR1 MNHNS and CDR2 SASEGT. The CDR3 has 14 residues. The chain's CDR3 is CASSEVGIQETQYF. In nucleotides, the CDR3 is TGTGCCAGCAGTGAAGTTGGGATTCAGGAGACCCAGTACTTC.

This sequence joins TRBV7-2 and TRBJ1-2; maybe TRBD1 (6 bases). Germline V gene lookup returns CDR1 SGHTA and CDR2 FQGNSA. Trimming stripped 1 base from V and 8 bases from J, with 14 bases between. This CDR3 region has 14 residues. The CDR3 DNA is TGTGCCAGCAGCTTAGGGCAGGGGTTGGAGGGCTACACCTTC. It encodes CASSLGQGLEGYTF.